A single TCR beta chain is shown here with its context. The data stem from a study of identifying expanded T cells in peripheral blood. Method: immunoSEQ multiplex PCR; TCRdb's copy keeps in-frame clones and lacks some. The profile shows about 100,000 clones, 88% of them singletons. Germline lookup yields CDR1 KGHSH and CDR2 LQKENI. The CDR3 is made up of 13 amino acids. Trimming left V 2 bases short and J 9 bases short, with 11 bases between. During the collection period, no donor immune events like infections were recorded. Sample: blood. This clonotype originated in a person between 18 and 75 years old in good health. V and J are TRBV18 and TRBJ1-5; D is undetermined. As DNA, the CDR3 is TGTGCCAGCTCACCAGACACCCTGGGGCCCCAGCATTTT. Its protein is CASSPDTLGPQHF.